This T cell receptor beta chain comes out of a study of T cell repertoires in cytomegalovirus infection. Study details: Peptides in the study included HLA-C-restricted and HLA-B-restricted CMV epitopes. In public TCR beta signatures, there were indications of both CMV infection and matching HLA type.

MiXCR, run by TCRdb on the reads, gives a single entry per CDR3 protein. The sample includes 110,000 or so distinct CDR3 sequences, about 33% of them seen just once. Overall study findings and caveats: Dominant in the ex vivo response were TCR beta clonotypes restricted by HLA-C and specific for CMV. The study identified carriers of CMV plus the relevant HLA from cumulative public TCR beta family frequency.

Germline trimming cut 5 bases from V and 1 base from J; bases unmatched to any gene: 5. Germline CDR1 SGHNT, CDR2 YENEEA. This CDR3 comprises 15 residues. A note on this clonotype: Its antigen is unidentified.

The V gene is TRBV11-3, the J gene TRBJ2-3, with TRBD1 identical over 8 bases. The TCR comes from a human donor in good health (CMV status not recorded). Some clones in this sample may be carry-over from other donors' samples. The sequenced sample was CD8+ T cells from cultured PBMCs, obtained from culture after CMV antigen stimulation. This chain's CDR3 is CASSPGTGRTDTQYF. In DNA, the CDR3 is TGTGCCAGCAGCCCGGGGACAGGCCGCACAGATACGCAGTATTTT.